The 22 T cell receptor beta chains below were found in one sample sequenced in a study of control samples from healthy donors and cancer patients. Here immunoSEQ multiplex PCR was the method, and the copy in TCRdb shows in-frame clones only, minus some. The table has 200,000 or so clones, around 90% seen once. Sequenced sample: blood. The receptors come from a man between 25 and 39 years old in good health.

J is TRBJ1-1 and V is TRBV19; D unresolved. Germline assignment: CDR1 LNHDA and CDR2 SQIVND (reference sequence). The CDR3 runs to 11 residues. The V gene lost 7 bases and the J gene lost 6 bases, with 9 bases spanning the gap. CDR3: CASNRGAEAFF. The DNA of the CDR3 is TGTGCCAGTAATCGCGGGGCTGAAGCTTTCTTT.

The chain couples TRBV5-8 to TRBJ2-1; 8 bases match TRBD2. CDR3 size: 12 residues. CDR1 is SGHTS, CDR2 YDEGEE, per germline. Losses at the gene ends were 8 bases for V and 3 bases for J; bases not matched to a gene: 1. The chain's CDR3 is CASSGVYNEQFF. The CDR3 DNA sequence: TGTGCCAGTAGCGGGGTCTACAATGAGCAGTTCTTC.

As regards this clone: No conserved phenylalanine or tryptophan ends this CDR3, so it is likely a read error. The limits of the CDR3 on the DNA are not certain, so only TCRdb's listed CDR3 is given. This chain connects TRBV14 to TRBJ2-3; the D call TRBD1 from the table was never checked on the DNA. Termini included, the CDR3 measures 10 amino acids. Per germline, CDR1 SGHDN and CDR2 FVKESK. The CDR3 sequence: CASSRAQDPS.

On this clone itself: The same CDR3 also results from other DNA sequences found in this sample. This chain links TRBV2 with TRBJ1-4; unclear D gene. Trimming removed 7 bases from V and 5 bases from J, with 8 bases in between. Germline-derived CDR1 and CDR2 are SNHLY and FYNNEI. The CDR3 is 12 residues long. The CDR3 sequence is CASTDPNEKLFF. The CDR3 coding sequence is TGTGCCAGCACTGACCCCAATGAAAAACTGTTTTTT.

The rearrangement links TRBV24-1 to TRBJ2-7; D may correspond to TRBD1 or TRBD2 (6 bases each). Trimming cost V 4 bases and J 4 bases, with 13 bases left between them. Germline V gene data show CDR1 as KGHDR and CDR2 as SFDVKD. The CDR3 has 14 amino acids. The CDR3 loop is CATSDPGGNYEQYF. Here the CDR3 DNA reads TGTGCCACCAGTGACCCCGGGGGCAATTACGAGCAGTACTTC.

V usage is TRBV9 and J usage is TRBJ2-2; D is unresolved. The V gene lost 2 bases and the J gene lost 7 bases, with 6 bases spanning the gap. Germline lookup yields CDR1 SGDLS and CDR2 YYNGEE. This CDR3 is built from 12 residues. CDR3 DNA: TGTGCCAGCAGCGTCTTGTTCGGGGAGCTGTTTTTT. It codes for CASSVLFGELFF.

The chain is built from TRBV2 and TRBJ2-3, with TRBD1 matching 11 bases. The CDR3 runs to 15 residues. Looked up from germline, CDR1 is SNHLY and CDR2 is FYNNEI. Trimming took 4 bases from V and 5 from J; bases not matched to a gene: 5. CDR3 protein: CASSATGTGGDTQYF. In DNA, the CDR3 is TGTGCCAGCAGTGCGACCGGGACAGGGGGAGATACGCAGTATTTT.

This chain uses TRBV27 with TRBJ1-5; the D gene is possibly TRBD1 (5 bases). Trimming cost V 5 bases and J 6 bases, with 26 bases left between them. Germline CDR1 MNHEY, CDR2 SMNVEV (reference sequence). The CDR3 contains 18 residues. The CDR3: CASSPMSGGDGRVQPQHF. The DNA of the CDR3 is TGTGCCAGCAGTCCAATGTCCGGCGGGGACGGGCGGGTTCAGCCCCAGCATTTT.

The chain has TRBV7-8 and TRBJ1-5; 8 nucleotides agree with TRBD1. Per germline, CDR1 SGHVS and CDR2 FQNEAQ. The CDR3 has 13 residues. V was clipped by 5 bases and J by 5 bases; unmatched bases: 2. CDR3 in amino acids: CASSPGGYQPQHF. In DNA form, the CDR3 reads TGTGCCAGCAGCCCAGGGGGCTATCAGCCCCAGCATTTT.

Comments on this clone: Additional DNA sequences in this sample encode the identical CDR3. The chain recombines TRBV3-1 (or the pseudogene TRBV3-2) with TRBJ1-5, with D tentatively TRBD1 (6 bases). Between the trimmed V and J ends, which lost 3 bases and 7 bases, there was a span of 10 bases. The CDR3 is 13 residues long. Germline lookup yields CDR1 LGHDT and CDR2 YNNKEL (reference sequence). CDR3 residues: CASSQEGGQPQHF. For the CDR3, the DNA is TGTGCCAGCAGCCAGGAGGGGGGACAGCCCCAGCATTTT.

The chain recombines TRBV5-1 with TRBJ1-1; D is ambiguous. The CDR3 sequence is 14 residues long. Trimming left V 4 bases short and J 4 bases short, with 14 bases between. Germline lookup yields CDR1 SGHRS and CDR2 YFSETQ. The CDR3 DNA sequence: TGCGCCAGCAGCAGGGTGGACGGTAGCACTGAAGCTTTCTTT. Translated: CASSRVDGSTEAFF.

The chain combines TRBV3-1 (or the pseudogene TRBV3-2) with TRBJ2-7; D might be TRBD2 (5 bases). The V end lost 1 base, the J end lost 5 bases, and 6 bases lay between the germline ends. The germline V gene encodes CDR1 LGHDT and CDR2 YNNKEL (reference sequence). The CDR3 totals 12 residues. CDR3 nucleotide sequence: TGTGCCAGCAGCCAAGTGCGGGACGAGCAGTACTTC. This codes for CASSQVRDEQYF.

This rearrangement joins TRBV11-3 to TRBJ2-3; D is unclear. V was clipped by 5 bases and J by 5 bases, with 14 bases between them. The CDR3 consists of 14 residues. The germline V gene encodes CDR1 SGHNT and CDR2 YENEEA. The CDR3 region has the DNA TGTGCCAGCAGCGTGCATAACCAGAGAGATACGCAGTATTTT. Translation: CASSVHNQRDTQYF.

V and J are TRBV9 and TRBJ1-1; D possibly corresponds to TRBD1 (6 bases). V lost 0 bases and J lost 1, with 13 bases in between. The CDR3 totals 16 residues. Germline-derived CDR1 and CDR2 are SGDLS and YYNGEE. CDR3 sequence: CASSVGEGTPNTEAFF. CDR3 coding DNA: TGTGCCAGCAGCGTAGGGGAGGGGACACCGAACACTGAAGCTTTCTTT. The whole variable domain, filled in from reference TRBV9 and TRBJ1-1, reads DSGVTQTPKHLITATGQRVTLRCSPRSGDLSVYWYQQSLDQGLQFLIQYYNGEERAKGNILERFSAQQFPDLHSELNLSSLELGDSALYFCASSVGEGTPNTEAFFGQGTRLTVV.

The J gene is TRBJ2-2, the V gene TRBV2, with TRBD2 identical over 12 bases. The CDR3 consists of 15 residues. Germline values: CDR1 SNHLY, CDR2 FYNNEI. With 7 bases clipped from V and 7 bases from J, the junction kept 7 bases outside the gene matches. The CDR3 is CASNPSGGAVGELFF. The CDR3 region has the DNA TGTGCCAGCAATCCTAGCGGGGGGGCCGTCGGGGAGCTGTTTTTT.

The V gene is TRBV20-1, the J gene TRBJ1-2; tentative D call: TRBD1 (5 bases). Germline CDR1 reads DFQATT; CDR2 reads SNEGSKA (reference sequence). The CDR3 sequence is 11 residues long. The ends were cut back, 6 bases at V and 8 bases at J, with 13 bases in the middle. DNA of the CDR3: TGCAGTGCGGACACAAAGGGAGGCTACACCTTC. Amino acids: CSADTKGGYTF.

The chain links TRBV27 to TRBJ2-1; 9 bases agree with TRBD2. This CDR3 comprises 20 residues. Trimming removed 2 bases from V and 0 bases from J; junction bases left unmatched: 14. Germline values: CDR1 MNHEY, CDR2 SMNVEV (reference sequence). This chain's CDR3 is CASSLGEARGGYRSYNEQFF. The CDR3 bases are TGTGCCAGCAGTTTAGGGGAGGCGCGGGGGGGATACCGCTCCTACAATGAGCAGTTCTTC.

This clone occurred once. The J gene is TRBJ1-5, the V gene TRBV4-2; D uncertain. The CDR3 contains 14 residues. The germline CDR1 and CDR2 sequences are LGHNA and YNFKEQ. Trimming pared 1 base from V and 2 bases from J, leaving 6 bases between. DNA of the CDR3: TGTGCCAGCAGCCAAGTGGCTGGCAATCAGCCCCAGCATTTT. Residues: CASSQVAGNQPQHF.

This clone showed up just a few times. V is TRBV5-5 and J is TRBJ2-1; 10 bases fit TRBD1. Per germline, CDR1 SGHKS and CDR2 YYEKEE (reference sequence). The junction had 8 bases not matched to a gene; V was cut back by 5 bases and J by 6 bases. The CDR3 consists of 15 residues. This CDR3 is CASRAGQGGGNEQFF. As DNA, the CDR3 is TGTGCCAGCAGGGCTGGACAGGGGGGCGGCAATGAGCAGTTCTTC.

The chain combines TRBV7-6 with TRBJ2-1; D is ambiguous. The CDR3 length is 14 residues. Trimming removed 1 base at V and 3 bases at J, with 7 bases between. CDR1 and CDR2 (germline): SGHVS, FNYEAQ. The CDR3 DNA follows: TGTGCCAGCAGCTTAGGGTCTAACTACAATGAGCAGTTCTTC. It yields the protein CASSLGSNYNEQFF.

This rearrangement joins TRBV24-1 to TRBJ2-3; 8 bases align to TRBD1. This CDR3 region has 17 residues. V lost 5 bases and J lost 2; bases outside the gene matches: 11. In germline, CDR1 is KGHDR, CDR2 SFDVKD. The CDR3 reads CATSVKRGTGDTDTQYF. The CDR3 DNA follows: TGTGCCACCAGTGTCAAGAGGGGGACAGGAGACACAGATACGCAGTATTTT.

This clone is classed as medium-sized. The chain carries TRBV25-1 and TRBJ1-1, with 9 bases fitting TRBD1. J lost 4 bases, V lost 5 bases, and 5 bases had no gene match. The germline gives CDR1 MGHDK, CDR2 SYGVNS. The CDR3 totals 14 residues. In DNA form, the CDR3 reads TGTGCCAGCAGTCCCGGGACAGGGTTCACTGAAGCTTTCTTT. The encoded protein is CASSPGTGFTEAFF.